This record concerns one TCR beta chain sequence. Its antigen is not known. CDR1 is SGHRS, CDR2 YFSETQ, per germline. The ends lost 3 bases at V and 1 base at J; junction bases unmatched: 4. This CDR3 is built from 15 residues. The entry originates in a study of graft-versus-host responses after intestinal transplantation. At the level of the study: Recipients across the board were started on anti-thymocyte globulin induction, then kept on tacrolimus and steroids for about 3 years.

The method was immunoSEQ multiplex PCR; TCRdb's version includes in-frame clones alone and lacks a portion of them. The sample lists about 100,000 clones, about nine tenths occurring once. The starting material was unstimulated CD4+ T cells sorted from spleen or lymph node cells, obtained before transplant. This TCR was sampled from a human donor who was the organ donor for an intestinal transplant. This rearrangement joins TRBV5-1 to TRBJ2-3; 8 bases are a match to TRBD2. The CDR3: CASSSAGAGTDTQYF. The CDR3 DNA reads TGCGCCAGCAGCTCAGCGGGGGCGGGCACAGATACGCAGTATTTT.